These T cell receptor beta chains were read from a single sample in a study of cytomegalovirus exposure and HLA in healthy donors. The method was immunoSEQ multiplex PCR; TCRdb's version includes in-frame clones alone and lacks a portion of them. The table has roughly 150,000 clones, about 81% seen once. Sequenced sample: PBMCs. The receptors derive from a woman aged 45-60 years in good health and CMV-seropositive. The CDR3 runs from the conserved cysteine through the conserved F or W. Fields, in order: V gene, clone size, J gene, D gene, CDR3 protein, CDR3 DNA. The D gene is left open where the match is weak. A clone size is listed for some rows: how often the clone was seen (once, few, many), or a class if it is expanded.

v_call: TRBV7-9; clone_size: NA; j_call: TRBJ2-6; d_call: TRBD1; cdr3_aa: CASSRDRPSGANVLTF; cdr3_nt: TGTGCCAGCAGCCGGGACAGACCCTCTGGGGCCAACGTCCTGACTTTC
v_call: TRBV5-4; clone_size: NA; j_call: TRBJ2-1; d_call: TRBD2; cdr3_aa: CASSPGSGGAYNEQFF; cdr3_nt: TGTGCCAGCAGCCCAGGTAGCGGGGGGGCGTACAATGAGCAGTTCTTC
v_call: TRBV18; clone_size: once; j_call: TRBJ2-1; d_call: TRBD2; cdr3_aa: CASSRRDYRNNEQFF; cdr3_nt: TGTGCCAGCTCACGGCGGGACTACCGTAACAATGAGCAGTTCTTC
v_call: TRBV7-9; clone_size: NA; j_call: TRBJ2-6; d_call: NA; cdr3_aa: CASMTGSGANVLTF; cdr3_nt: TGTGCCTCCATGACAGGTTCTGGGGCCAACGTCCTGACTTTC
v_call: TRBV5-1; clone_size: once; j_call: TRBJ2-1; d_call: TRBD1; cdr3_aa: CASNVGGTGNNEQFF; cdr3_nt: TGCGCCAGCAACGTAGGAGGGACAGGCAACAATGAGCAGTTCTTC
v_call: TRBV7-8; clone_size: NA; j_call: TRBJ1-4; d_call: NA; cdr3_aa: CASTNQPGFRGLFF; cdr3_nt: TGTGCCAGCACCAATCAACCGGGTTTTCGCGGACTGTTTTTT
v_call: TRBV6-1; clone_size: NA; j_call: TRBJ2-1; d_call: TRBD1; cdr3_aa: CASSDRGNEQFF; cdr3_nt: TGTGCCAGCAGTGACAGGGGGAATGAGCAGTTCTTC
v_call: TRBV30; clone_size: NA; j_call: TRBJ2-2; d_call: TRBD1; cdr3_aa: CACRQQGTGELFF; cdr3_nt: TGTGCCTGCCGACAACAGGGGACCGGGGAGCTGTTTTTT
v_call: TRBV10-3; clone_size: NA; j_call: TRBJ2-5; d_call: NA; cdr3_aa: CAISERGGETQYF; cdr3_nt: TGTGCCATCAGTGAAAGGGGGGGCGAGACCCAGTACTTC
v_call: TRBV13; clone_size: few; j_call: TRBJ2-5; d_call: TRBD2; cdr3_aa: CASSSQRGDQETQYF; cdr3_nt: TGTGCCAGCAGCTCACAGCGGGGGGATCAAGAGACCCAGTACTTC
v_call: TRBV2; clone_size: NA; j_call: TRBJ1-3; d_call: NA; cdr3_aa: CASMTEGRSDTIYF; cdr3_nt: TGTGCCAGCATGACAGAAGGGAGGTCTGACACCATATATTTT
v_call: TRBV5-1; clone_size: NA; j_call: TRBJ1-1; d_call: TRBD1; cdr3_aa: CASSPGQGPEAFF; cdr3_nt: TGCGCCAGCAGCCCGGGACAGGGACCTGAAGCTTTCTTT
v_call: TRBV29-1; clone_size: NA; j_call: TRBJ1-1; d_call: NA; cdr3_aa: CSVGNGRGEAFF; cdr3_nt: TGCAGCGTTGGTAATGGCAGGGGAGAAGCTTTCTTT
v_call: TRBV9; clone_size: NA; j_call: TRBJ1-5; d_call: NA; cdr3_aa: CASSGGGADNQPQHF; cdr3_nt: TGTGCCAGCAGCGGGGGGGGCGCGGACAATCAGCCCCAGCATTTT
v_call: TRBV7-9; clone_size: NA; j_call: TRBJ2-2; d_call: TRBD2; cdr3_aa: CASGLASGELFF; cdr3_nt: TGTGCCAGCGGACTAGCGAGCGGGGAGCTGTTTTTT
v_call: TRBV5-4; clone_size: NA; j_call: TRBJ2-1; d_call: NA; cdr3_aa: CASSSQGWWFF; cdr3_nt: TGTGCCAGCAGCTCTCAGGGGTGGTGGTTCTTC
v_call: TRBV2; clone_size: few; j_call: TRBJ1-5; d_call: NA; cdr3_aa: CASSERGQINQPQHF; cdr3_nt: TGTGCCAGCAGTGAAAGAGGACAGATCAATCAGCCCCAGCATTTT
v_call: TRBV27; clone_size: NA; j_call: TRBJ1-2; d_call: TRBD1; cdr3_aa: CASRDRDHGYTF; cdr3_nt: TGTGCCAGCCGGGACAGGGACCATGGCTACACCTTC
v_call: TRBV5-6; clone_size: few; j_call: TRBJ1-2; d_call: TRBD1; cdr3_aa: CASSSRPGQWGANYGYTF; cdr3_nt: TGTGCCAGCAGCTCCAGGCCGGGACAGTGGGGAGCTAACTATGGCTACACCTTC
v_call: TRBV5-1; clone_size: NA; j_call: TRBJ2-1; d_call: NA; cdr3_aa: CASSLDRTYNEQFF; cdr3_nt: TGCGCCAGCAGCTTGGATAGAACCTACAATGAGCAGTTCTTC
v_call: TRBV9; clone_size: NA; j_call: TRBJ2-7; d_call: TRBD1; cdr3_aa: CASSARGQGAGEQYF; cdr3_nt: TGTGCCAGCAGCGCGAGAGGACAGGGGGCGGGGGAGCAGTACTTC
v_call: TRBV5-5; clone_size: few; j_call: TRBJ2-5; d_call: NA; cdr3_aa: CASSLAPDYSMETQYF; cdr3_nt: TGTGCCAGCAGCTTGGCTCCGGACTATAGTATGGAGACCCAGTACTTC
v_call: TRBV5-4; clone_size: few; j_call: TRBJ2-5; d_call: TRBD2; cdr3_aa: CASSLISGQAETQYF; cdr3_nt: TGTGCCAGCAGCTTAATTAGCGGGCAAGCTGAGACCCAGTACTTC
v_call: TRBV2; clone_size: NA; j_call: TRBJ1-1; d_call: TRBD1; cdr3_aa: CARNRGWRAFF; cdr3_nt: TGTGCCCGAAACAGGGGGTGGAGGGCTTTCTTT
v_call: TRBV5-4; clone_size: NA; j_call: TRBJ2-6; d_call: TRBD1; cdr3_aa: CASNLGQGDPNGANVLTF; cdr3_nt: TGTGCCAGCAACCTAGGACAGGGGGATCCCAACGGGGCCAACGTCCTGACTTTC
v_call: TRBV6-1; clone_size: NA; j_call: TRBJ2-3; d_call: TRBD1; cdr3_aa: CASSELTGSTDTQYF; cdr3_nt: TGTGCCAGCAGTGAACTGACAGGGAGCACAGATACGCAGTATTTT
v_call: TRBV2; clone_size: NA; j_call: TRBJ2-3; d_call: NA; cdr3_aa: CASTRTGKDTQYF; cdr3_nt: TGTGCCAGCACCCGGACGGGAAAAGATACGCAGTATTTT
v_call: TRBV18; clone_size: NA; j_call: TRBJ2-7; d_call: NA; cdr3_aa: CASSPSKDRGSYEQYF; cdr3_nt: TGTGCCAGCTCACCATCGAAGGACAGAGGTTCCTACGAGCAGTACTTC
v_call: TRBV7-2; clone_size: NA; j_call: TRBJ2-4; d_call: NA; cdr3_aa: CASSFVQGDSIQYF; cdr3_nt: TGTGCCAGCAGCTTCGTACAGGGAGACAGCATTCAGTACTTC
v_call: TRBV2; clone_size: NA; j_call: TRBJ1-5; d_call: TRBD1; cdr3_aa: CASSQGVGNQPQHF; cdr3_nt: TGTGCCAGCAGTCAGGGGGTCGGCAATCAGCCCCAGCATTTT
v_call: TRBV4-1; clone_size: NA; j_call: TRBJ2-7; d_call: TRBD2; cdr3_aa: CASSLETSGDRDVLYF; cdr3_nt: TGCGCCAGCAGCCTGGAGACTAGCGGGGATAGAGATGTATTGTACTTC
v_call: TRBV19; clone_size: NA; j_call: TRBJ1-1; d_call: NA; cdr3_aa: CASSSGVWTEAFF; cdr3_nt: TGTGCCAGTAGTTCAGGGGTGTGGACTGAAGCTTTCTTT
v_call: TRBV9; clone_size: NA; j_call: TRBJ1-5; d_call: NA; cdr3_aa: CASSVGDGVDGQPQHF; cdr3_nt: TGTGCCAGCAGCGTAGGAGATGGAGTAGACGGTCAGCCCCAGCATTTT
v_call: TRBV6-5; clone_size: few; j_call: TRBJ1-1; d_call: NA; cdr3_aa: CATTGSLNTEAFF; cdr3_nt: TGTGCCACCACAGGGTCGCTGAACACTGAAGCTTTCTTT
v_call: TRBV18; clone_size: few; j_call: TRBJ1-4; d_call: TRBD1; cdr3_aa: CASSPRGQAGEKLFF; cdr3_nt: TGTGCCAGCTCACCTCGGGGACAGGCTGGTGAAAAACTGTTTTTT
v_call: TRBV19; clone_size: NA; j_call: TRBJ2-5; d_call: NA; cdr3_aa: CASSMGDRTHKETQYF; cdr3_nt: TGTGCCAGTAGTATGGGTGACAGGACGCATAAAGAGACCCAGTACTTC
v_call: TRBV28; clone_size: NA; j_call: TRBJ2-1; d_call: NA; cdr3_aa: CASSTGAYNEQFF; cdr3_nt: TGTGCCAGCTCAACGGGGGCCTACAATGAGCAGTTCTTC
v_call: TRBV5-1; clone_size: NA; j_call: TRBJ2-2; d_call: TRBD1; cdr3_aa: CASSPIIGTGTSTGELFF; cdr3_nt: TGCGCCAGCAGCCCAATAATAGGGACAGGGACGAGCACCGGGGAGCTGTTTTTT
v_call: TRBV7-6; clone_size: few; j_call: TRBJ2-1; d_call: NA; cdr3_aa: CASSLVLGADYEQFF; cdr3_nt: TGTGCCAGCAGCTTAGTGCTGGGGGCGGATTATGAGCAGTTCTTC
v_call: TRBV11-3; clone_size: NA; j_call: TRBJ2-1; d_call: TRBD1; cdr3_aa: CASSLGQGERDEQFF; cdr3_nt: TGTGCCAGCAGCTTAGGGCAGGGGGAAAGGGATGAGCAGTTCTTC